This T cell receptor beta chain originates from a study of T cell responses to AZD1222 COVID-19 vaccine. Broader study findings: Every sample of the repertoires postdated the peak T cell response. After two AZD1222 doses, spike-specific TCR breadth and depth rose versus day 0.

Only in-frame clones appear in the TCRdb table, and some are missing; sequencing was by immunoSEQ multiplex PCR. The table includes approximately 84,000 clones, approximately 85% detected once. This CDR3 spans 19 amino acids. Germline lookup yields CDR1 MGHRA and CDR2 YSYEKL. The ends were cut back, 0 bases at V and 2 bases at J, with 20 bases in the middle. This clone appeared a few times. What it binds is not known. Second-dose recipients at about 4 or about 12 weeks were treated as one pooled group. Here the sequenced sample was peripheral blood, taken 28 days after the second AZD1222 dose. V gene TRBV4-1 combines with J gene TRBJ2-1; D call uncertain. The TCR was taken from an adult who received the AZD1222 COVID-19 vaccine. The CDR3 is CASSQDLGPTDYPYNEQFF. As DNA, the CDR3 is TGCGCCAGCAGCCAAGATTTAGGTCCGACCGATTACCCCTACAATGAGCAGTTCTTC.